Sequencing of this T cell receptor beta chain was carried out in a study of blood T cells in healthy people across ages. Background on the study: Per two T cells, template switching captured roughly one barcoded beta molecule. Overall study findings and caveats: More naive CD4+ cells and higher diversity marked long-lived donors relative to aged donors.

This CDR3 contains 14 residues. The trim removed 5 bases at V and 4 bases at J, leaving 6 bases unmatched. The germline CDR1 and CDR2 sequences are MNHNS and SASEGT. Next came a second PCR, run for about 7 to 11 cycles, which used a sample-barcoded 5' primer along with a J-beta primer mix. TCRdb used MiXCR to reprocess the 5' RACE reads, holding one entry per CDR3 protein. This table has fewer than 1,200,000 distinct CDR3 sequences, roughly 24% appearing once. Details on this clonotype: What it recognizes is unknown.

These data also formed part of another study, on T cells of mothers and their children. From that paper: The donors comprised several children and their three healthy Caucasian mothers.

The source of this sequence is a girl aged 2 to 10 in good health. This chain joins TRBV6-1 and TRBJ1-2, with TRBD1 matching 8 bases. The sequenced material came from blood. CDR3 region: CASSTWDRSYGYTF. The CDR3 DNA is TGTGCCAGCAGTACCTGGGACAGGTCCTATGGCTACACCTTC.